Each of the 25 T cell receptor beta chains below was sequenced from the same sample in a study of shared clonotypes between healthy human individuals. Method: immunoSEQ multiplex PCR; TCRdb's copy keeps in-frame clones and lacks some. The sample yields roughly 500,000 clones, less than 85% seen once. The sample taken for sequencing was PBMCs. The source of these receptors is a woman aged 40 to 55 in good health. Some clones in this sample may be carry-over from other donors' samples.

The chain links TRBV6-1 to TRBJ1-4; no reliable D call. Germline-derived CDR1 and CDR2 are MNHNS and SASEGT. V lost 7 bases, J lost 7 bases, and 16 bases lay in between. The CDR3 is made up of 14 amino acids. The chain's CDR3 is CASTLSGSSEKLFF. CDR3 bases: TGTGCCAGCACATTGTCCGGGTCAAGTGAAAAACTGTTTTTT.

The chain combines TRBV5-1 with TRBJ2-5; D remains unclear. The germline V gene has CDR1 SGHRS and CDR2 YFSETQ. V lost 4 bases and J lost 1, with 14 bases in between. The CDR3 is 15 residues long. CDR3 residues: CASSPNPSRQETQYF. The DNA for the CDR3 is TGCGCCAGCAGCCCGAATCCGTCCCGCCAAGAGACCCAGTACTTC. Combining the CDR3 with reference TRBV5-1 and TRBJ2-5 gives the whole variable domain KAGVTQTPRYLIKTRGQQVTLSCSPISGHRSVSWYQQTPGQGLQFLFEYFSETQRNKGNFPGRFSGRQFSNSRSEMNVSTLELGDSALYLCASSPNPSRQETQYFGPGTRLLVL.

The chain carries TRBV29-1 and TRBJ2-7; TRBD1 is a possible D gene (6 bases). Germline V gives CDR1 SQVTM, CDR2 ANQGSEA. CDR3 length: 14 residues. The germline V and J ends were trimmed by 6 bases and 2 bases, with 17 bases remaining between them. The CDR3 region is CSVRDTSFPYEQYF. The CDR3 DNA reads TGCAGCGTCCGGGACACCAGTTTCCCCTACGAGCAGTACTTC.

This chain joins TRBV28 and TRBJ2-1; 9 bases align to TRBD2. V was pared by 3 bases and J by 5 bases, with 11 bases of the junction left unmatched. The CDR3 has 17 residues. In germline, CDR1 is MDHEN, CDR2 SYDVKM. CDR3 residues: CASSFPYAGGPHNEQFF. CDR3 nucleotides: TGTGCCAGCAGTTTCCCCTACGCGGGAGGGCCTCACAATGAGCAGTTCTTC.

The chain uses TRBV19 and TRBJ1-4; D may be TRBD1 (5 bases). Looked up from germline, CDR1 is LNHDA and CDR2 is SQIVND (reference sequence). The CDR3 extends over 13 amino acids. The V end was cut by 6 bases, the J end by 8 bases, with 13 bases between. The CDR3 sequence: CASRWGVEEKLFF. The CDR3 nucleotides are TGTGCCAGTAGATGGGGGGTAGAGGAAAAACTGTTTTTT.

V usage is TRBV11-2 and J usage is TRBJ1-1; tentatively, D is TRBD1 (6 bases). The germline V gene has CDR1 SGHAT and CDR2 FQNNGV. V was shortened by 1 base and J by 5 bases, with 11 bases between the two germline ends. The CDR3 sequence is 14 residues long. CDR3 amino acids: CASSLGVRGTEAFF. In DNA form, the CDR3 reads TGTGCCAGCAGCTTAGGAGTCAGGGGAACTGAAGCTTTCTTT. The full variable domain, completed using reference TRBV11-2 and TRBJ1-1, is EAGVAQSPRYKIIEKRQSVAFWCNPISGHATLYWYQQILGQGPKLLIQFQNNGVVDDSQLPKDRFSAERLKGVDSTLKIQPAKLEDSAVYLCASSLGVRGTEAFFGQGTRLTVV.

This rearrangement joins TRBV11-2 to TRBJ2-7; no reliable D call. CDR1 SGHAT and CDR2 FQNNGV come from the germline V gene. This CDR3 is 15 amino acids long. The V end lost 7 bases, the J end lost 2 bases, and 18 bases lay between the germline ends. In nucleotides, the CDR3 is TGTGCCAGCATCCCAGGAGTCTATCCCCCCTACGAGCAGTACTTC. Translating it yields CASIPGVYPPYEQYF.

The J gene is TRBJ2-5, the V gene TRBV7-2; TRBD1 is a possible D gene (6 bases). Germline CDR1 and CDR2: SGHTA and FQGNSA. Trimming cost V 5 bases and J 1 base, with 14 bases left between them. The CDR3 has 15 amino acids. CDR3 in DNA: TGTGCCAGCAGCCACGGACAGACCCCCCAAGAGACCCAGTACTTC. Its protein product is CASSHGQTPQETQYF. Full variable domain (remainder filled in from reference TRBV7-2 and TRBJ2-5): GAGVSQSPSNKVTEKGKDVELRCDPISGHTALYWYRQSLGQGLEFLIYFQGNSAPDKSGLPSDRFSAERTGGSVSTLTIQRTQQEDSAVYLCASSHGQTPQETQYFGPGTRLLVL.

CDR3 nucleotides: TGTGCCAGCAGTTTAATCTCCCTAGGATGGAATCAGCCCCAGCATTTT. Protein: CASSLISLGWNQPQHF. The rearrangement uses TRBV28 and TRBJ1-5; D remains unclear. The CDR3 loop spans 16 amino acids. Germline V gene sequence: CDR1 MDHEN, CDR2 SYDVKM. V was trimmed by 2 bases and J by 4 bases, leaving 15 bases between them.

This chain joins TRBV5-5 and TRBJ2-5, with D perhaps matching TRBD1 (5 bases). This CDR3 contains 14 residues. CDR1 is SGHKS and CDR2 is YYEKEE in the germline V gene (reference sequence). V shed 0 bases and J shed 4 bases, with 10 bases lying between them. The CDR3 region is CASSLGTYLETQYF. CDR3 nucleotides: TGTGCCAGCAGCTTGGGGACATACTTAGAGACCCAGTACTTC.

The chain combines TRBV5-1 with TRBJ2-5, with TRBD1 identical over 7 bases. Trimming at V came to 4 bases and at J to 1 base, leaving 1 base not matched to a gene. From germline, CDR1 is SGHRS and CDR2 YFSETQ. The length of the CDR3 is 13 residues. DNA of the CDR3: TGCGCCAGCAGCGGGGACAGCCAAGAGACCCAGTACTTC. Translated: CASSGDSQETQYF.

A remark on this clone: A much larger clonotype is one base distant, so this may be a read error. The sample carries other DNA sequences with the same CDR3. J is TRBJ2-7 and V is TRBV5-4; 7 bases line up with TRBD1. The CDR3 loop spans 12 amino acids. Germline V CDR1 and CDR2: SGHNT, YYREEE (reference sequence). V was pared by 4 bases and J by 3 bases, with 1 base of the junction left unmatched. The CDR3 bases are TGTGCCAGCAGCCGGGACAGCTACGAGCAGTACTTC. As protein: CASSRDSYEQYF.

CDR3 in amino acids: CASSLAGQKGYGYTF. CDR3 in DNA: TGTGCCAGCAGTTTAGCGGGACAGAAGGGGTATGGCTACACCTTC. The chain joins TRBV28 to TRBJ1-2, with 7 bases fitting TRBD1. The ends lost 2 bases at V and 5 bases at J; junction bases unmatched: 8. This CDR3 contains 15 residues. The V gene's germline CDR1 is MDHEN and CDR2 SYDVKM.

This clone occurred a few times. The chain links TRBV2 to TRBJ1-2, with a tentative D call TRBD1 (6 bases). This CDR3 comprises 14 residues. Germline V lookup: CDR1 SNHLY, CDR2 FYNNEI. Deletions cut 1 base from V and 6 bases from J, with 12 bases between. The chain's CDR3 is CASSEVTGIDGYTF. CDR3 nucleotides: TGTGCCAGCAGTGAAGTTACAGGGATCGATGGCTACACCTTC.

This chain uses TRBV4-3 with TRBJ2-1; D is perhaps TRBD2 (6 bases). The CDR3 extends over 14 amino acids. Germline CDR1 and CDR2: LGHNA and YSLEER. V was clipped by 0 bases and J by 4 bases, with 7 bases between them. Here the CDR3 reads CASSQDGGYNEQFF. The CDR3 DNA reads TGCGCCAGCAGCCAAGATGGAGGGTACAATGAGCAGTTCTTC.

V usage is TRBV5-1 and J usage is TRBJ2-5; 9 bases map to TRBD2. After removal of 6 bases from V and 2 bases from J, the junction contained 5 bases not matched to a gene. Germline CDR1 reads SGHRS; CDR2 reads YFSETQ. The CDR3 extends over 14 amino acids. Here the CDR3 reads CASKPTSGQETQYF. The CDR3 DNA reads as TGCGCCAGCAAGCCGACTAGCGGACAAGAGACCCAGTACTTC.

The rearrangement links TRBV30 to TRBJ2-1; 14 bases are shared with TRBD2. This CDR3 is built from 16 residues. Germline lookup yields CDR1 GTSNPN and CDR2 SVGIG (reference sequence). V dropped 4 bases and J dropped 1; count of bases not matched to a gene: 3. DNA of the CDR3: TGTGCCTGGACCAGACTAGCGGGAGGGTCCTACAATGAGCAGTTCTTC. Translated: CAWTRLAGGSYNEQFF.

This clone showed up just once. The CDR3 here is CASSVVASMNTGELFF. The CDR3 coding sequence is TGTGCCAGCAGCGTAGTGGCCAGCATGAACACCGGGGAGCTGTTTTTT. This rearrangement joins TRBV9 to TRBJ2-2; no clear D gene. Germline assignment: CDR1 SGDLS and CDR2 YYNGEE. This CDR3 has 16 residues. V was clipped by 0 bases and J by 1 base, with 10 bases between them. Looking up the rest from reference TRBV9 and TRBJ2-2 gives the full variable domain: DSGVTQTPKHLITATGQRVTLRCSPRSGDLSVYWYQQSLDQGLQFLIQYYNGEERAKGNILERFSAQQFPDLHSELNLSSLELGDSALYFCASSVVASMNTGELFFGEGSRLTVL.

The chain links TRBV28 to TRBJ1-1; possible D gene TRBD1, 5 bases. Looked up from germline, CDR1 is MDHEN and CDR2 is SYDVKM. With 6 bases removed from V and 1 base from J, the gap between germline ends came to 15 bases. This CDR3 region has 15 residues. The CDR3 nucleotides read TGTGCCAGCAGCCTCATGGGGGGGGAGAACACTGAAGCTTTCTTT. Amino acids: CASSLMGGENTEAFF.

CDR3 in amino acids: CASRYVGYEQYF. CDR3 in DNA: TGTGCCAGCAGGTACGTTGGGTACGAGCAGTACTTC. The rearrangement links TRBV28 to TRBJ2-5; no definite D call. The end of the DNA is better explained by TRBJ2-7, so the J call may be wrong. In germline, CDR1 is MDHEN, CDR2 SYDVKM. The CDR3 runs to 12 residues.

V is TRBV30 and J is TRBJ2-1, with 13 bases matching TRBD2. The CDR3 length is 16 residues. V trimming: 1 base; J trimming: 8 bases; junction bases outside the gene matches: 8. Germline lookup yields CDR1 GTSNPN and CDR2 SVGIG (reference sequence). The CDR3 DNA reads TGTGCCTGGAGTGGGGGAGGACTAGCGGGAGTTTATGAGCAGTTCTTC. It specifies CAWSGGGLAGVYEQFF.

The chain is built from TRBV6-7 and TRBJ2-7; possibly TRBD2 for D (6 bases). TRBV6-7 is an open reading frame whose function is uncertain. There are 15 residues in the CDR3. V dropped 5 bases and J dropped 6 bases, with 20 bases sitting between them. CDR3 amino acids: CASSVGTANTCEQYF. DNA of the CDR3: TGTGCCAGCAGTGTAGGGACTGCTAACACCTGCGAGCAGTACTTC.

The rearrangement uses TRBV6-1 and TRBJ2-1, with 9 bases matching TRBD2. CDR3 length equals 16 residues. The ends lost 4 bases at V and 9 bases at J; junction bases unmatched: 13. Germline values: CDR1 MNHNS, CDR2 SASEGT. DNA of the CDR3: TGTGCCAGCAGTGTCCTAGCGGGAAGGATCAGTGGTGAGCAGTTCTTC. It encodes CASSVLAGRISGEQFF.

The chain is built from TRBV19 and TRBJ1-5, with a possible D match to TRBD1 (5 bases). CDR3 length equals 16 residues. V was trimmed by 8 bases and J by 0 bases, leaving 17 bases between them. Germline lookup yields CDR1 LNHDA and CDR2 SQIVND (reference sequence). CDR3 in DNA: TGTGCCAGTGCGAGTAGGGGCGAGTATAGCAATCAGCCCCAGCATTTT. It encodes CASASRGEYSNQPQHF.

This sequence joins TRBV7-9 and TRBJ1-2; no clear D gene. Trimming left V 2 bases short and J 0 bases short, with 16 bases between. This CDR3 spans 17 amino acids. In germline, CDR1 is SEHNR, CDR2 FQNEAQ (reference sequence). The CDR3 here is CASSLPRILYSNYGYTF. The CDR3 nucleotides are TGTGCCAGCAGCTTACCCCGGATCCTATATTCTAACTATGGCTACACCTTC.